These T cell receptor beta chains were read from a single sample in a study of cytomegalovirus exposure and HLA in healthy donors. Only in-frame clones appear in the TCRdb table, and some are missing; sequencing was by immunoSEQ multiplex PCR. Here the sample spans roughly 140,000 clones, 70% to 75% being singletons. Sequencing input: PBMCs. The receptor set was obtained from a woman under 40 in good health and CMV-seronegative. Each CDR3 is given with its conserved first and last residue. Fields, in order: J gene, clone size, CDR3 length, V gene, D gene, CDR3 DNA, CDR3 protein. The D gene is left open where the match is weak. The listing skips clone size in some rows; elsewhere it reads once, few, many or a size class.

>TRBJ2-3|NA|19|TRBV4-1|TRBD2
TGCGCCAGCAGCCAGAAGCTGGTTGGACTAGCGGGTGCTACAGATACGCAGTATTTT
CASSQKLVGLAGATDTQYF
>TRBJ2-6|NA|18|TRBV4-1|NA
TGCGCCAGCAGCCAAGATCCCGGGACTTTCTCTGGGGCCAACGTCCTGACTTTC
CASSQDPGTFSGANVLTF
>TRBJ1-1|NA|14|TRBV7-8|NA
TGTGCCAGCAGCTTAGCAGAGGTGAACACTGAAGCTTTCTTT
CASSLAEVNTEAFF
>TRBJ2-3|NA|16|TRBV9|TRBD2
TGTGCCAGCAGCGCCGGGACTAGCGAACCCACAGATACGCAGTATTTT
CASSAGTSEPTDTQYF
>TRBJ1-1|few|12|TRBV9|NA
TGTGCCAGCAGCGCACTAAACACTGAAGCTTTCTTT
CASSALNTEAFF
>TRBJ2-1|NA|13|TRBV29-1|NA
TGCAGCGTTGCGGGACTCCTCTACAATGAGCAGTTCTTC
CSVAGLLYNEQFF
>TRBJ2-3|NA|13|TRBV7-2|NA
TGTGCCAGCAGCTTAGGGCCTAAGCGGACGCAGTATTTT
CASSLGPKRTQYF
>TRBJ2-1|NA|16|TRBV28|TRBD2
TGTGCCAGCGGGGAGACTAGCGGGAGTAAGTACAATGAGCAGTTCTTC
CASGETSGSKYNEQFF
>TRBJ1-1|NA|14|TRBV5-1|TRBD1
TGCGCCAGCAGCACGGACAGGGGGCCGACTGAAGCTTTCTTT
CASSTDRGPTEAFF
>TRBJ2-3|NA|15|TRBV18|NA
TGTGCCAGCTCACCTAGGCCTAGCGGCACAGATACGCAGTATTTT
CASSPRPSGTDTQYF
>TRBJ1-2|NA|14|TRBV19|NA
TGTGCCAGTAGTATTTCTGCGGGGGTCTATGGCTACACCTTC
CASSISAGVYGYTF
>TRBJ2-2|NA|17|TRBV4-1|TRBD2
TGCGCCAGCAGCCAAGTAAAAGGACTAGCGGACACCGGGGAGCTGTTTTTT
CASSQVKGLADTGELFF
>TRBJ1-4|few|14|TRBV11-2|TRBD1
TGTGCCAGCAGCCGACAGGGTTTGAGTGAAAAACTGTTTTTT
CASSRQGLSEKLFF
>TRBJ2-7|NA|14|TRBV6-5|NA
TGTGCCAGCAGTTATCAGACAGGAACCTACGAGCAGTACTTC
CASSYQTGTYEQYF
>TRBJ1-5|NA|15|TRBV11-2|TRBD1
TGTGCCAGCAGCCCCCAGACAGGGAACAATCAGCCCCAGCATTTT
CASSPQTGNNQPQHF
>TRBJ1-1|NA|13|TRBV18|NA
TGTGCCAGCTCACCTGGAGGGCAGACTGAAGCTTTCTTT
CASSPGGQTEAFF
>TRBJ2-7|NA|13|TRBV6-4|NA
TGTGCCAGCAGTGAGATTCCAGGGTTTCAGCAGTACTTC
CASSEIPGFQQYF
>TRBJ1-2|NA|14|TRBV5-1|NA
TGCGCCAGCAGCTTGGCGCGAGGGAGGGATGGCTACACCTTC
CASSLARGRDGYTF
>TRBJ2-4|NA|14|TRBV5-4|NA
TGTGCCAGCAACTTCCAGGGGGGCGAGGACATTCAGTACTTC
CASNFQGGEDIQYF
>TRBJ2-6|NA|13|TRBV28|NA
TGTGCCCACAGGGCCGCCGGGGCCAACGTCCTGACTTTC
CAHRAAGANVLTF
>TRBJ1-6|NA|15|TRBV7-9|TRBD1
TGTGCCAGCAGCAATAGGACAGGATCTAATTCACCCCTCCACTTT
CASSNRTGSNSPLHF
>TRBJ1-5|NA|14|TRBV5-6|NA
TGTGCCAGCAGCAGGGGAGGGAATACTCAGCCCCAGCATTTT
CASSRGGNTQPQHF
>TRBJ1-5|NA|14|TRBV27|TRBD1
TGTGCCAGCAGCGTACAGGGGTCTCTCCAGCCCCAGCATTTT
CASSVQGSLQPQHF
>TRBJ1-1|NA|15|TRBV19|NA
TGTGCCAGTAGCCCAACCCGACAGCCTAACACTGAAGCTTTCTTT
CASSPTRQPNTEAFF
>TRBJ1-1|NA|12|TRBV25-1|NA
TGTGCCAGCAAAAACAGCTACACTGAAGCTTTCTTT
CASKNSYTEAFF
>TRBJ2-3|NA|15|TRBV10-3|NA
TGTGCCATCAGTGGGTCGGAGGCCACGGGGGAGACGCAGTATTTT
CAISGSEATGETQYF
>TRBJ2-3|NA|15|TRBV5-4|TRBD1
TGTGCCAGCAGCCTGGACAGGGGAGGCACAGATACGCAGTATTTT
CASSLDRGGTDTQYF
>TRBJ2-3|few|17|TRBV5-6|TRBD2
TGTGCCAGCAGCCCCACCAAGCGGGGACCGAGCACAGATACGCAGTATTTT
CASSPTKRGPSTDTQYF
>TRBJ1-2|NA|13|TRBV25-1|NA
TGTGCCAGCAGTGCCTCAGGGGCTTATGGCTACACCTTC
CASSASGAYGYTF
>TRBJ2-3|NA|15|TRBV18|TRBD2
TGTGCCAGCTCACCGGAGCGGGGGACCACAGATACGCAGTATTTT
CASSPERGTTDTQYF
>TRBJ2-3|NA|14|TRBV7-3|NA
TGTGCCAGCAGTCCGGGGGATAGCACAGATACGCAGTATTTT
CASSPGDSTDTQYF
>TRBJ2-2|NA|16|TRBV2|TRBD2
TGTGCCAGCAGTCCCACACTAGCGGGAGCAGGAGGGGAGCTGTTTTTT
CASSPTLAGAGGELFF
>TRBJ1-2|NA|13|TRBV7-2|NA
TGTGCCAGCAGCCCCACCCGGACATATGGCTACACCTTC
CASSPTRTYGYTF
>TRBJ1-1|NA|13|TRBV18|NA
TGTGCCAGCTCACCCAGGGGAGGGACTGAAGCTTTCTTT
CASSPRGGTEAFF
>TRBJ1-1|few|15|TRBV6-6|NA
TGTGCCAGCAGTTACTCTGAGGGAGTTGGGACTGAAGCTTTCTTT
CASSYSEGVGTEAFF